These 10 T cell receptor beta chains were sequenced from one sample in a study of cytomegalovirus exposure and HLA in healthy donors. Using immunoSEQ multiplex PCR, the repertoire was profiled, and TCRdb retains in-frame clones only, with some absent. The sample holds about 200,000 clones; around 87% are singletons and the top ten take approximately 2%. The sequencing input was PBMCs. Receptor source: a young woman in good health and CMV-seropositive.

This clone came up once. The chain is built from TRBV30 and TRBJ2-1; D perhaps matches TRBD2 (6 bases). The CDR3 totals 14 residues. Deletions cut 3 bases from V and 3 bases from J, with 12 bases between. The germline V gene has CDR1 GTSNPN and CDR2 SVGIG (reference sequence). In nucleotides, the CDR3 is TGTGCCTGGAGGGGGGGAGCGGTCTACAATGAGCAGTTCTTC. Amino acids: CAWRGGAVYNEQFF. Looking up the rest from reference TRBV30 and TRBJ2-1 gives the full variable domain: SQTIHQWPATLVQPVGSPLSLECTVEGTSNPNLYWYRQAAGRGLQLLFYSVGIGQISSEVPQNLSASRPQDRQFILSSKKLLLSDSGFYLCAWRGGAVYNEQFFGPGTRLTVL.

This clone showed up just once. The chain is built from TRBV2 and TRBJ1-5; 8 nucleotides agree with TRBD1. Germline lookup yields CDR1 SNHLY and CDR2 FYNNEI. This CDR3 spans 13 amino acids. V trimming: 8 bases; J trimming: 2 bases; junction bases outside the gene matches: 2. The CDR3 DNA follows: TGTGCCAGCTCGGACAGGGGCAATCAGCCCCAGCATTTT. This encodes CASSDRGNQPQHF.

The chain employs TRBV9 and TRBJ2-7; 7 nucleotides agree with TRBD1. Trimming cost V 5 bases and J 3 bases; bases outside gene matches: 5. Germline CDR1 and CDR2: SGDLS and YYNGEE. The CDR3 has 13 residues. The CDR3 reads CASSGDSYYEQYF. The DNA of the CDR3 is TGTGCCAGCAGTGGGGACAGCTACTACGAGCAGTACTTC.

The V and J genes are TRBV7-6 and TRBJ2-3; a weak D match, TRBD2 (6 bases). The CDR3 spans 17 residues. V was trimmed by 3 bases and J by 5 bases, leaving 21 bases between them. Germline V CDR1 and CDR2: SGHVS, FNYEAQ. The CDR3 DNA reads TGTGCCAGCAGCTTCCGTGCGCAACGGGGACTCAGAGATACGCAGTATTTT. This translates into CASSFRAQRGLRDTQYF.

V gene TRBV10-1 combines with J gene TRBJ2-1, with 11 bases fitting TRBD2. Trimming took 2 bases from V and 4 from J; bases not matched to a gene: 7. Germline values: CDR1 WNHNN, CDR2 SYGVQD (reference sequence). The CDR3 has 17 amino acids. CDR3 region: CASSESSGRARYNEQFF. CDR3 bases: TGCGCCAGCAGTGAGAGTAGCGGGAGGGCCCGGTACAATGAGCAGTTCTTC.

The chain combines TRBV23-1 with TRBJ1-5, with unresolved D. TRBV23-1 is given ORF status, its function remaining uncertain. The CDR3 extends over 13 amino acids. The germline V and J ends were trimmed by 10 bases and 3 bases, with 13 bases remaining between them. This CDR3 reads CATPGEYNQPQHF. The CDR3 nucleotides are TGCGCCACCCCCGGGGAGTACAATCAGCCCCAGCATTTT.

This chain joins TRBV5-5 and TRBJ2-5, with D possibly matching TRBD2 (6 bases). The germline gives CDR1 SGHKS, CDR2 YYEKEE (reference sequence). Trimming took 4 bases from V and 2 from J, leaving 12 bases between them. This CDR3 comprises 14 residues. The CDR3 sequence: CASSPPGSQETQYF. As DNA, the CDR3 is TGTGCCAGCAGCCCGCCCGGGAGTCAAGAGACCCAGTACTTC.

The chain has TRBV6-1 and TRBJ1-2; TRBD1 matches 9 bases. V was pared by 8 bases and J by 8 bases, with 9 bases of the junction left unmatched. Germline CDR1 is MNHNS and CDR2 is SASEGT. The CDR3 has 13 amino acids. CDR3 bases: TGTGCCAGCTCCCGCGACAGGGGGGGCGGCTACACCTTC. This codes for CASSRDRGGGYTF.

CDR3 bases: TGTGCCAGCAGCTTGGGACTAGCGGGCAGAGATGAGCAGTTCTTC. It translates to CASSLGLAGRDEQFF. The chain links TRBV5-4 to TRBJ2-1; 10 bases are a match to TRBD2. Germline CDR1 reads SGHNT; CDR2 reads YYREEE (reference sequence). The junction had 5 bases not matched to a gene; V was cut back by 0 bases and J by 8 bases. The CDR3 loop spans 15 amino acids.

This clone was counted once. The V gene is TRBV6-4, the J gene TRBJ2-7, with a weak D call TRBD2 (7 bases). This CDR3 is 16 amino acids long. The V end lost 3 bases, the J end lost 5 bases, and 20 bases lay between the germline ends. Germline-derived CDR1 and CDR2 are MRHNA and SNTAGT. The CDR3 loop is CASSEQTGRGADEQYF. In DNA, the CDR3 is TGTGCCAGCAGTGAACAGACGGGACGGGGGGCTGACGAGCAGTACTTC.